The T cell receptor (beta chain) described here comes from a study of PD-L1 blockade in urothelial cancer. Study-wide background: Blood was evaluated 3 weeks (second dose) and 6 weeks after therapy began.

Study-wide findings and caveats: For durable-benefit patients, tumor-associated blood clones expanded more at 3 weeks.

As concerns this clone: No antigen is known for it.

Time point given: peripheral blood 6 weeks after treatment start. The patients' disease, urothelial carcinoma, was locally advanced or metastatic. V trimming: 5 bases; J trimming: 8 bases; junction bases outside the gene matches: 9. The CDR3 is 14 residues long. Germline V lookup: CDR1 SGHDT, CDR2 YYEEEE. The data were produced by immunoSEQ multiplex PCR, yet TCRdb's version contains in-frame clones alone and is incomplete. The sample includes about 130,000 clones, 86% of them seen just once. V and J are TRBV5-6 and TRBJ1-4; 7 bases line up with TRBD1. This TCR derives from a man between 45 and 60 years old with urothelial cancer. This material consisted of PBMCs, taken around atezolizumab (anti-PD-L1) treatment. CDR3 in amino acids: CASRRKGAGEKLFF. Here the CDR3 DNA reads TGTGCCAGCAGGAGGAAGGGGGCAGGAGAAAAACTGTTTTTT.